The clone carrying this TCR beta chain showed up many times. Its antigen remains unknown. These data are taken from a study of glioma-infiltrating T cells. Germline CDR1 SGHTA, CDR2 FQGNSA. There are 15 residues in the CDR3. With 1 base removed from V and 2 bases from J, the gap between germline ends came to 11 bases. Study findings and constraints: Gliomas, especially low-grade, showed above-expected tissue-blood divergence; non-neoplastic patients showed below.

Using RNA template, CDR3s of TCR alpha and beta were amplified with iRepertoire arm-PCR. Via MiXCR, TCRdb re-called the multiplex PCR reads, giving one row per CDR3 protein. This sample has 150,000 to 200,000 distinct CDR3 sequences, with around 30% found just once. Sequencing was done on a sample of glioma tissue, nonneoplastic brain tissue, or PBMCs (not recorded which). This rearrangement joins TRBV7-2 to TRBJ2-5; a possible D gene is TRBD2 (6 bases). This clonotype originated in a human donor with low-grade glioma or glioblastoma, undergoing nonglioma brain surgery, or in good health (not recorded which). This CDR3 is CASSLDRSGQETQYF. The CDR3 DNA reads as TGTGCCAGCAGCTTAGACCGGAGCGGGCAAGAGACCCAGTACTTC.